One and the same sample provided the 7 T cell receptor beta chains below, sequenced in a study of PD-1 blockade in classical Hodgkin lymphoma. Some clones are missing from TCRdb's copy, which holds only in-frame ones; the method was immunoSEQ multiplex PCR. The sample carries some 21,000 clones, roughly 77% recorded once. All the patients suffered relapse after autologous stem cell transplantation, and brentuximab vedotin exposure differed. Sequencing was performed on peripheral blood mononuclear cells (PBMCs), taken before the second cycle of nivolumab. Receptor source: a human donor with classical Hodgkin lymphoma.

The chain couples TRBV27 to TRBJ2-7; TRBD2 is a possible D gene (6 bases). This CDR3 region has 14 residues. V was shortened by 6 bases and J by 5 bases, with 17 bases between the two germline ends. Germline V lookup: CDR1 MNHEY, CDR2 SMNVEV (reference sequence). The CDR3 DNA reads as TGTGCCAGCAGCCCAAACTGGGGGGTAAACGAGCAGTACGTC. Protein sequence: CASSPNWGVNEQYV.

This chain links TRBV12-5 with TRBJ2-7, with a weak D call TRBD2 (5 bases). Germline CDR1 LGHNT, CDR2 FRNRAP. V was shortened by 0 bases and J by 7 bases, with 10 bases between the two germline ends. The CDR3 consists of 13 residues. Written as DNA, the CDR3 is TGTGCTAGTGGTTTGGTAGGAGGAGGTGAGCAGTACTTC. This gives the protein CASGLVGGGEQYF. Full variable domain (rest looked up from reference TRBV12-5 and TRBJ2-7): DARVTQTPRHKVTEMGQEVTMRCQPILGHNTVFWYRQTMMQGLELLAYFRNRAPLDDSGMPKDRFSAEMPDATLATLKIQPSEPRDSAVYFCASGLVGGGEQYFGPGTRLTVT.

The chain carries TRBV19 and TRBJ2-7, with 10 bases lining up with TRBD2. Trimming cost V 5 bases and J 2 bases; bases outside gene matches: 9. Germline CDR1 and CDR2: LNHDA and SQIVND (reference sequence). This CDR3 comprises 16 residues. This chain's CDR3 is CASSLASGSGAYEQYF. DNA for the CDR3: TGTGCCAGTAGTTTGGCTAGCGGGAGTGGAGCCTACGAGCAGTACTTC.

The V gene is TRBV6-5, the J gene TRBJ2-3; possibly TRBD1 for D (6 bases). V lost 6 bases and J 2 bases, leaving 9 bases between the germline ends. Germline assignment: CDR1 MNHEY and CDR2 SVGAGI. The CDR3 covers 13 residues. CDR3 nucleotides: TGTGCCAGCAGGGACAGCCCCACAGATACGCAGTATTTT. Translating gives CASRDSPTDTQYF.

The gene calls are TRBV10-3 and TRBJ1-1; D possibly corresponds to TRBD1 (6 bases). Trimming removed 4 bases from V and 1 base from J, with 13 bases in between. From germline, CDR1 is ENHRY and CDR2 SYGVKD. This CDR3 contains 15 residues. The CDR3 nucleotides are TGTGCCATCAGTGTAGGGTCAGGGGAGAACACTGAAGCTTTCTTT. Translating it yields CAISVGSGENTEAFF.

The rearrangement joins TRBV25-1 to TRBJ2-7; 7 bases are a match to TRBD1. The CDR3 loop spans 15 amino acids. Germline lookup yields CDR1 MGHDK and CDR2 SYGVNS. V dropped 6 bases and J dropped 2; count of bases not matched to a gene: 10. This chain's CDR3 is CASSVTGVNPYEQYF. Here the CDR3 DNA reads TGTGCCAGCAGCGTTACAGGGGTTAATCCCTACGAGCAGTACTTC.

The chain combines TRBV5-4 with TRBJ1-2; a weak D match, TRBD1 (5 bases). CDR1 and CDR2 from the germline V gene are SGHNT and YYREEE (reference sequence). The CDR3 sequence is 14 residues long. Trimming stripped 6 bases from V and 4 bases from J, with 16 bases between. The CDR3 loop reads CASIKSGGVYGYTF. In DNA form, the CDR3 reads TGTGCCAGCATCAAATCCGGGGGAGTCTATGGCTACACCTTC.